A single sample gave rise to the 19 T cell receptor beta chains below, sequenced in a study of T-cell reconstitution after alpha-beta-depleted transplantation in children. For TCRbeta, the library was prepared with unique molecular identifiers. TCRdb processed the PCR reads anew with MiXCR; each CDR3 protein has one entry. The sample has about 350,000 distinct CDR3 sequences, under 20% seen once; the top ten hold approximately 38%. This specimen was PBMCs, mostly from graft donor cells, taken 360 days after TCRalphabeta/CD19-depleted stem cell transplant. These receptors came from a male patient between 2 and 10 years old who had a stem cell transplant for acute lymphoblastic leukemia, so the T cells may come from the graft donor.

The chain has TRBV5-1 and TRBJ1-5, with a weak D call TRBD1 (5 bases). The germline CDR1 and CDR2 sequences are SGHRS and YFSETQ. The V end lost 4 bases, the J end lost 5 bases, and 25 bases lay between the germline ends. The CDR3 runs to 18 residues. The CDR3: CASSPGRPRTGVDQPQHF. The CDR3 region has the DNA TGCGCCAGCAGCCCGGGGCGACCCCGGACGGGTGTGGATCAGCCCCAGCATTTT.

The sample holds a few counts of this clonotype. The rearrangement joins TRBV5-5 to TRBJ1-4; 10 positions match TRBD1. V was pared by 4 bases and J by 8 bases, with 8 bases of the junction left unmatched. The CDR3 spans 15 residues. In germline, CDR1 is SGHKS, CDR2 YYEKEE (reference sequence). The CDR3 protein is CASSAPGQGWEKLFF. DNA for the CDR3: TGTGCCAGCAGCGCACCGGGACAGGGGTGGGAAAAACTGTTTTTT.

The chain couples TRBV20-1 to TRBJ1-6, with D uncertain. This CDR3 has 13 residues. The V end lost 1 base, the J end lost 6 bases, and 7 bases lay between the germline ends. CDR1 DFQATT and CDR2 SNEGSKA come from the germline V gene (reference sequence). For the CDR3, the DNA is TGCAGTGCTAGAGGGGTCCGTAATTCACCCCTCCACTTT. Translation: CSARGVRNSPLHF.

This clonotype was detected many times. The chain recombines TRBV11-2 with TRBJ2-7; possibly TRBD1 for D (5 bases). Germline-derived CDR1 and CDR2 are SGHAT and FQNNGV. CDR3 length equals 13 residues. V was shortened by 6 bases and J by 5 bases, with 14 bases between the two germline ends. CDR3 amino acids: CASRPSGYHEQYF. The CDR3 nucleotides read TGTGCCAGCAGACCCTCAGGGTACCACGAGCAGTACTTC.

Many counts were recorded for this clonotype. The chain couples TRBV4-3 to TRBJ1-1; D remains ambiguous. V was pared by 2 bases and J by 0 bases, with 10 bases between. Germline V lookup: CDR1 LGHNA, CDR2 YSLEER. The CDR3 loop spans 15 amino acids. The CDR3 region is CASSQQTMVNTEAFF. The CDR3 DNA sequence: TGCGCCAGCAGCCAACAGACAATGGTGAACACTGAAGCTTTCTTT.

This clonotype was recorded a few times. The V and J genes are TRBV27 and TRBJ2-5; 9 nucleotides line up with TRBD1. V trimming: 3 bases; J trimming: 4 bases; junction bases outside the gene matches: 9. The V gene's germline CDR1 is MNHEY and CDR2 SMNVEV (reference sequence). This CDR3 has 16 amino acids. For the CDR3, the DNA is TGTGCCAGCAGTTTCCTCCTCCCGGGACAGGGAGAGACCCAGTACTTC. Residues: CASSFLLPGQGETQYF.

The chain links TRBV7-8 to TRBJ1-5; 7 bases fit TRBD1. The CDR3 loop spans 19 amino acids. With V trimmed by 3 bases and J by 1 base, 15 bases remained unmatched. CDR1 and CDR2 (germline): SGHVS, FQNEAQ. CDR3 nucleotide sequence: TGTGCCAGCAGCTTCGGGACAGCTGTTCGTCGGGGGAGCAATCAGCCCCAGCATTTT. This sequence encodes CASSFGTAVRRGSNQPQHF.

This clonotype was seen many times. The gene calls are TRBV6-5 and TRBJ2-2; D may match TRBD1 or TRBD2 (7 bases each). The V end lost 0 bases, the J end lost 4 bases, and 12 bases lay between the germline ends. The CDR3 totals 16 residues. Germline loops: CDR1 MNHEY, CDR2 SVGAGI. CDR3 amino acids: CASSYSSRGGTGELFF. The CDR3 nucleotides are TGTGCCAGCAGTTACTCGAGCAGGGGGGGCACCGGGGAGCTGTTTTTT.

CDR3 region: CASSFKWREGEGEQFF. The CDR3 DNA follows: TGCGCCAGCAGCTTTAAGTGGCGGGAGGGCGAGGGTGAGCAGTTCTTC. The gene calls are TRBV5-1 and TRBJ2-1, with 9 nucleotides matching TRBD2. Trimming at V came to 2 bases and at J to 9 bases, leaving 12 bases not matched to a gene. This CDR3 spans 16 amino acids. In germline, CDR1 is SGHRS, CDR2 YFSETQ.

This clonotype was recorded at least ten times. This rearrangement joins TRBV7-8 to TRBJ2-3; the D gene is possibly TRBD2 (6 bases). The CDR3 is made up of 18 amino acids. The germline V and J ends were trimmed by 1 base and 0 bases, with 17 bases remaining between them. Germline values: CDR1 SGHVS, CDR2 FQNEAQ. The CDR3 nucleotides read TGTGCCAGCAGCTTAGGTATTAGCGGAGTCAAGAGCACAGATACGCAGTATTTT. Translating it yields CASSLGISGVKSTDTQYF.

J is TRBJ1-1 and V is TRBV12-3 or TRBV12-4; 8 bases line up with TRBD1. V gave up 6 bases and J gave up 4 bases; unmatched junction bases: 4. The CDR3 runs 13 residues. The CDR3 DNA reads as TGTGCCAGCAGACCTACAGGGGGCACTGAAGCTTTCTTT. Translation gives CASRPTGGTEAFF.

This clonotype was recorded many times. The V gene is TRBV3-1, the J gene TRBJ2-1; D might be TRBD1 (7 bases). The V gene lost 4 bases and the J gene lost 7 bases, with 14 bases spanning the gap. The CDR3 has 14 residues. Germline V lookup: CDR1 LGHDT, CDR2 YNNKEL (reference sequence). CDR3 region: CASSPFSGGNEQFF. The DNA of the CDR3 is TGTGCCAGCAGCCCTTTCTCAGGGGGGAATGAGCAGTTCTTC.

This clonotype was detected many times. V gene TRBV5-6 combines with J gene TRBJ2-7; D call uncertain. Trimming took 3 bases from V and 2 from J, leaving 12 bases between them. CDR3 length equals 14 residues. Germline CDR1 and CDR2: SGHDT and YYEEEE. CDR3 coding DNA: TGTGCCAGCAGCTCGGCAGGAAAGACCTACGAGCAGTACTTC. It translates to CASSSAGKTYEQYF.

The genes are TRBV5-5 and TRBJ2-5; the D gene is possibly TRBD1 (6 bases). This CDR3 is built from 17 residues. V was trimmed by 4 bases and J by 2 bases, leaving 21 bases between them. From germline, CDR1 is SGHKS and CDR2 YYEKEE (reference sequence). DNA for the CDR3: TGTGCCAGCAGCCGATTGCCCCAAAACAGGGCACAAGAGACCCAGTACTTC. This translates into CASSRLPQNRAQETQYF.

The rearrangement uses TRBV10-3 and TRBJ2-5; D is perhaps TRBD2 (6 bases). The CDR3 contains 13 residues. V was cut by 5 bases and J by 5 bases, with 12 bases left in between. Germline values: CDR1 ENHRY, CDR2 SYGVKD. CDR3 bases: TGTGCCATCAGTACCGGGACTGGGGAGACCCAGTACTTC. Translation gives CAISTGTGETQYF.

This clonotype was seen repeatedly, ten times or more. V and J are TRBV12-3 or TRBV12-4 and TRBJ2-1; 9 positions match TRBD2. The length of the CDR3 is 15 residues. J lost 9 bases, V lost 2 bases, and 8 bases had no gene match. The CDR3 loop reads CASSLPPGGLAEQFF. CDR3 in DNA: TGTGCCAGCAGTTTACCCCCTGGGGGACTAGCTGAGCAGTTCTTC.

Many counts were recorded for this clonotype. V and J are TRBV6-5 and TRBJ2-1; D tentatively reads TRBD1 or TRBD2 (5 bases each). Between the trimmed V and J ends, which lost 4 bases and 3 bases, there was a span of 16 bases. The CDR3 consists of 16 residues. Looked up from germline, CDR1 is MNHEY and CDR2 is SVGAGI. In DNA, the CDR3 is TGTGCCAGCAGTTCCCTTCCCATGGGGGTCTACAATGAGCAGTTCTTC. Translating gives CASSSLPMGVYNEQFF.

This clonotype was seen more than once but under ten times. The chain is built from TRBV29-1 and TRBJ2-7, with TRBD1 matching 7 bases. This CDR3 has 12 amino acids. Unmatched junction bases numbered 3, after V lost 7 bases and J lost 0 bases. CDR1 and CDR2 from the germline V gene are SQVTM and ANQGSEA. CDR3 coding DNA: TGCAGCGCGACAGGGACCTCCTACGAGCAGTACTTC. This encodes CSATGTSYEQYF.

This rearrangement joins TRBV7-8 to TRBJ2-3, with D uncertain. CDR1 SGHVS and CDR2 FQNEAQ come from the germline V gene. Trimming left V 2 bases short and J 0 bases short, with 12 bases between. The CDR3 sequence is 16 residues long. The CDR3 bases are TGTGCCAGCAGCTTACTGTTTGGCGGCAGCACAGATACGCAGTATTTT. Translated, it gives CASSLLFGGSTDTQYF.